Presented here are 32 T cell receptor beta chains from one specimen sequenced in a study of CD8 T cells in Susac syndrome. Random hexamers were used to reverse transcribe the RNA input (0.5 to 1 ug). TCRdb reprocessed the immunoSEQ multiplex PCR reads with MiXCR, giving one entry per CDR3 protein. Of approximately 110,000 distinct CDR3 sequences listed, around 94% are singletons. The sequenced sample was CD4+ T cells from PBMCs. Receptors originate from a human donor in good health.

J is TRBJ2-1 and V is TRBV10-3; unclear D gene. Trimming took 0 bases from V and 0 from J, leaving 12 bases between them. CDR3 length equals 17 residues. The germline V gene has CDR1 ENHRY and CDR2 SYGVKD. CDR3 protein: CAISESPTGVSYNEQFF. In DNA, the CDR3 is TGTGCCATCAGTGAGTCTCCAACGGGTGTCTCCTACAATGAGCAGTTCTTC.

V and J are TRBV6-1 and TRBJ2-3, with TRBD2 matching 8 bases. CDR1 is MNHNS and CDR2 is SASEGT in the germline V gene. Trimming cost V 6 bases and J 4 bases; bases outside gene matches: 6. The CDR3 extends over 14 amino acids. Written as DNA, the CDR3 is TGTGCCAGCAGGGAGCGGGAGTGGGCAGATACGCAGTATTTT. It is translated as CASREREWADTQYF.

The chain is built from TRBV18 and TRBJ1-2; TRBD1 is a possible D gene (6 bases). This CDR3 comprises 14 residues. Germline loops: CDR1 KGHSH, CDR2 LQKENI. V gave up 2 bases and J gave up 1 base, with 8 bases separating them. The CDR3 spells CASSPGQLNYGYTF. In DNA, the CDR3 is TGTGCCAGCTCACCAGGACAGCTTAACTATGGCTACACCTTC.

Concerning this clonotype itself: At one of its ends the junction is not consistent with the germline gene, which may arise from a read error. The chain uses TRBV12-3 or TRBV12-4 and TRBJ1-5, with D perhaps TRBD1 (6 bases). The CDR3 is 13 amino acids. CDR3 sequence (DNA): TGTGCCAGCAGATTAGGGGGAAATCAGCCCCAGCATTTT. Translated: CASRLGGNQPQHF.

This chain connects TRBV3-1 to TRBJ2-3; TRBD2 aligns across 13 bases. The germline gives CDR1 LGHDT, CDR2 YNNKEL (reference sequence). With 4 bases clipped from V and 4 bases from J, the junction kept 5 bases outside the gene matches. The length of the CDR3 is 16 residues. For the CDR3, the DNA is TGTGCCAGCAGCCCCTGGACTAGCGGGAGTGCAGATACGCAGTATTTT. It specifies CASSPWTSGSADTQYF.

This sequence joins TRBV30 and TRBJ2-1; D gene uncertain. Trimming took 2 bases from V and 6 from J, leaving 14 bases between them. The germline gives CDR1 GTSNPN, CDR2 SVGIG (reference sequence). CDR3 length: 14 residues. The CDR3 region has the DNA TGTGCCTGGAGTCAAAGGGTTTTTTCCAATGAGCAGTTCTTC. Its protein is CAWSQRVFSNEQFF.

The rearrangement links TRBV6-4 to TRBJ2-1; 12 positions match TRBD2. The CDR3 spans 13 residues. The trim removed 6 bases at V and 12 bases at J, leaving 6 bases unmatched. The germline V gene has CDR1 MRHNA and CDR2 SNTAGT. The CDR3 region is CASSQLAGGRQFF. The DNA of the CDR3 is TGTGCCAGCAGCCAACTAGCGGGAGGTAGGCAGTTCTTC.

This rearrangement joins TRBV6-6 to TRBJ2-1; 8 bases line up with TRBD2. The CDR3 consists of 15 residues. V lost 6 bases and J lost 0; bases outside the gene matches: 4. Germline V CDR1 and CDR2: MNHNY, SVGAGI (reference sequence). The CDR3 bases are TGTGCCAGCAGGTCGACTAGCGTCTCCTACAATGAGCAGTTCTTC. Amino acid sequence: CASRSTSVSYNEQFF.

This clonotype has just one count. V usage is TRBV18 and J usage is TRBJ1-1; no reliable D call. CDR1 and CDR2 (germline): KGHSH, LQKENI. The V end was cut by 2 bases, the J end by 4 bases, with 14 bases between. The CDR3 covers 15 residues. The DNA of the CDR3 is TGTGCCAGCTCACCAGGCCCCGAAGGTGGCACTGAAGCTTTCTTT. Translation: CASSPGPEGGTEAFF.

V is TRBV18 and J is TRBJ2-7; 9 bases are a match to TRBD1. The length of the CDR3 is 13 residues. Germline loops: CDR1 KGHSH, CDR2 LQKENI. The ends lost 5 bases at V and 6 bases at J; junction bases unmatched: 5. The CDR3 here is CASSSRDRAEQYF. The CDR3 bases are TGTGCCAGCTCATCCCGGGACAGGGCCGAGCAGTACTTC.

This sequence joins TRBV29-1 and TRBJ2-3; D is undetermined. V lost 7 bases and J 4 bases, leaving 15 bases between the germline ends. The CDR3 has 13 residues. Per germline, CDR1 SQVTM and CDR2 ANQGSEA. The CDR3 protein is CSARVSSPDTQYF. The DNA for the CDR3 is TGCAGCGCCCGTGTTTCTAGTCCAGATACGCAGTATTTT.

The chain carries TRBV7-9 and TRBJ2-7, with 7 bases lining up with TRBD2. There are 14 residues in the CDR3. Germline-derived CDR1 and CDR2 are SEHNR and FQNEAQ (reference sequence). The J segment lost 5 bases and the V segment lost 3 bases, leaving 7 bases of the junction unmatched. CDR3 loop: CASSFTAGADEQYF. The CDR3 nucleotides are TGTGCCAGCAGCTTTACGGCGGGAGCTGACGAGCAGTACTTC.

This clonotype was seen a single time. The V gene is TRBV5-1, the J gene TRBJ2-3, with D perhaps matching TRBD2 (6 bases). The germline CDR1 and CDR2 sequences are SGHRS and YFSETQ. V lost 4 bases and J lost 2, with 14 bases in between. The CDR3 totals 15 residues. The CDR3 coding sequence is TGCGCCAGCAGCCGGGGGTCTAGCGCCACAGATACGCAGTATTTT. As protein: CASSRGSSATDTQYF. The full variable domain, its missing parts supplied by reference TRBV5-1 and TRBJ2-3, is KAGVTQTPRYLIKTRGQQVTLSCSPISGHRSVSWYQQTPGQGLQFLFEYFSETQRNKGNFPGRFSGRQFSNSRSEMNVSTLELGDSALYLCASSRGSSATDTQYFGPGTRLTVL.

This clonotype was observed a single time. The chain uses TRBV30 and TRBJ2-1; 7 nucleotides agree with TRBD2. The CDR3 runs to 14 residues. Per the germline V gene, CDR1 is GTSNPN and CDR2 is SVGIG (reference sequence). The J segment lost 5 bases and the V segment lost 0 bases, leaving 4 bases of the junction unmatched. CDR3 in DNA: TGTGCCTGGAGTGTAGGCGGGAGCCACAATGAGCAGTTCTTC. Translated, it gives CAWSVGGSHNEQFF. Full variable domain (missing parts from reference TRBV30 and TRBJ2-1): SQTIHQWPATLVQPVGSPLSLECTVEGTSNPNLYWYRQAAGRGLQLLFYSVGIGQISSEVPQNLSASRPQDRQFILSSKKLLLSDSGFYLCAWSVGGSHNEQFFGPGTRLTVL.

This clonotype was picked up a small number of times. In nucleotides, the CDR3 is TGTGCCAGCAGCCCAGGGGTTGCTCAGCCCCAGCATTTT. Protein sequence: CASSPGVAQPQHF. The rearrangement joins TRBV7-2 to TRBJ1-5; maybe TRBD1 (6 bases). The CDR3 runs to 13 residues. Looked up from germline, CDR1 is SGHTA and CDR2 is FQGNSA. Trimming cost V 5 bases and J 6 bases, with 11 bases left between them.

This sequence joins TRBV3-1 and TRBJ2-7, with a tentative D call TRBD1 (6 bases). Looked up from germline, CDR1 is LGHDT and CDR2 is YNNKEL (reference sequence). There are 15 residues in the CDR3. The V end was cut by 2 bases, the J end by 3 bases, with 14 bases between. In nucleotides, the CDR3 is TGTGCCAGCAGCCAAAACAGGGTTTCCGACTACGAGCAGTACTTC. It is translated as CASSQNRVSDYEQYF.

This clonotype was detected only once. The V gene is TRBV4-1, the J gene TRBJ1-2; the match to TRBD1 covers 7 bases. Germline trimming cut 1 base from V and 4 bases from J; bases unmatched to any gene: 3. Per the germline V gene, CDR1 is MGHRA and CDR2 is YSYEKL. The CDR3 loop spans 14 amino acids. The CDR3 DNA reads TGCGCCAGCAGCCAAGGGGGGGACAGCTATGGCTACACCTTC. Its protein product is CASSQGGDSYGYTF.

The V and J genes are TRBV6-2 or TRBV6-3 and TRBJ1-5; the D gene is possibly TRBD1 (6 bases). Germline loops: CDR1 MNHEY, CDR2 SVGEGT. V was trimmed by 2 bases and J by 7 bases, leaving 9 bases between them. This CDR3 contains 13 residues. DNA of the CDR3: TGTGCCAGCAGTTACGGAGGGGGACAGCCCCAGCATTTT. It encodes CASSYGGGQPQHF.

This chain uses TRBV6-5 with TRBJ1-5; no definite D call. The CDR3 extends over 14 amino acids. The germline V and J ends were trimmed by 0 bases and 4 bases, with 7 bases remaining between them. Germline loops: CDR1 MNHEY, CDR2 SVGAGI. CDR3 loop: CASSYSGGNQPQHF. In nucleotides, the CDR3 is TGTGCCAGCAGTTACTCGGGAGGGAATCAGCCCCAGCATTTT.

The chain links TRBV12-3 or TRBV12-4 to TRBJ2-1, with D possibly matching TRBD1 (6 bases). The CDR3 length is 15 residues. The V end was cut by 7 bases, the J end by 2 bases, with 15 bases between. The CDR3: CASTAQGNAYNEQFF. CDR3 DNA: TGTGCCAGCACCGCGCAGGGGAACGCCTACAATGAGCAGTTCTTC.

The rearrangement links TRBV30 to TRBJ1-1, with D possibly matching TRBD1 (5 bases). The V gene's germline CDR1 is GTSNPN and CDR2 SVGIG (reference sequence). V lost 2 bases to trimming and J lost 7 bases, with 14 bases between them. This CDR3 is built from 13 residues. The CDR3 spells CAWSTVVRGEAFF. In nucleotides, the CDR3 is TGTGCCTGGAGTACCGTAGTAAGGGGTGAAGCTTTCTTT.

This chain links TRBV7-9 with TRBJ2-5; 8 bases map to TRBD2. Germline V gene lookup returns CDR1 SEHNR and CDR2 FQNEAQ (reference sequence). Germline trimming cut 5 bases from V and 4 bases from J; bases unmatched to any gene: 3. The CDR3 totals 13 residues. The CDR3 nucleotides read TGTGCCAGCAGCCGAGGACTAGCAGAGACCCAGTACTTC. Its translation is CASSRGLAETQYF.

The chain links TRBV15 to TRBJ2-6; possibly TRBD1 or TRBD2 for D (5 bases each). From germline, CDR1 is LNHNV and CDR2 YYDKDF (reference sequence). V lost 0 bases, J lost 0 bases, and 12 bases lay in between. The CDR3 contains 18 residues. CDR3 coding DNA: TGTGCCACCAGCAGAGATCGGGGCGGACTCTCTGGGGCCAACGTCCTGACTTTC. Translating gives CATSRDRGGLSGANVLTF. The whole variable domain, remainder taken from reference TRBV15 and TRBJ2-6, is DAMVIQNPRYQVTQFGKPVTLSCSQTLNHNVMYWYQQKSSQAPKLLFHYYDKDFNNEADTPDNFQSRRPNTSFCFLDIRSPGLGDTAMYLCATSRDRGGLSGANVLTFGAGSRLTVL.

The chain links TRBV20-1 to TRBJ2-7; tentative D call: TRBD2 (6 bases). The V gene's germline CDR1 is DFQATT and CDR2 SNEGSKA (reference sequence). There are 13 residues in the CDR3. Trimming left V 6 bases short and J 5 bases short, with 17 bases between. As DNA, the CDR3 is TGCAGTGCCTTAGCGGCCCACGGCGACGAGCAGTACTTC. Residues: CSALAAHGDEQYF.

The chain recombines TRBV2 with TRBJ1-1, with TRBD1 as a possible D gene (5 bases). This CDR3 spans 13 amino acids. Germline CDR1 SNHLY, CDR2 FYNNEI. V was cut by 5 bases and J by 3 bases, with 10 bases left in between. This chain's CDR3 is CASSMTEDTEAFF. Here the CDR3 DNA reads TGTGCCAGCAGTATGACAGAAGACACTGAAGCTTTCTTT.

CDR3 nucleotide sequence: TGTGCCACCAGCCGAGCCAGGGAGAATGAAGCTTTCTTT. Its protein product is CATSRARENEAFF. The chain joins TRBV15 to TRBJ1-1; D is perhaps TRBD1 (5 bases). With 5 bases removed from V and 7 bases from J, the gap between germline ends came to 14 bases. The germline CDR1 and CDR2 sequences are LNHNV and YYDKDF (reference sequence). The CDR3 contains 13 residues.

The rearrangement uses TRBV3-1 and TRBJ1-1, with D uncertain. From germline, CDR1 is LGHDT and CDR2 YNNKEL (reference sequence). This CDR3 is built from 14 residues. V gave up 4 bases and J gave up 5 bases, with 14 bases separating them. This CDR3 reads CASSRFNQATEAFF. The DNA for the CDR3 is TGTGCCAGCAGCCGGTTCAACCAGGCAACTGAAGCTTTCTTT.

This chain joins TRBV9 and TRBJ2-2; 14 bases line up with TRBD2. The CDR3 runs to 17 residues. Germline values: CDR1 SGDLS, CDR2 YYNGEE. Unmatched junction bases numbered 5, after V lost 2 bases and J lost 5 bases. The CDR3 protein is CASSVGGTSGSTGELFF. The CDR3 DNA is TGTGCCAGCAGCGTCGGAGGGACTAGCGGGAGTACCGGGGAGCTGTTTTTT.

A single count supports this clonotype. The chain recombines TRBV18 with TRBJ1-5; D unresolved. The CDR3 sequence is 15 residues long. V was clipped by 6 bases and J by 5 bases, with 17 bases between them. Germline loops: CDR1 KGHSH, CDR2 LQKENI. The CDR3 DNA is TGTGCCAGCTCGCCTGGACCCCCAGAGGATCAGCCCCAGCATTTT. It encodes CASSPGPPEDQPQHF.

The gene calls are TRBV7-2 and TRBJ1-5; D gene uncertain. The germline gives CDR1 SGHTA, CDR2 FQGNSA. This CDR3 has 15 amino acids. The V gene lost 1 base and the J gene lost 0 bases, with 7 bases spanning the gap. CDR3 in DNA: TGTGCCAGCAGCTTAGAAGTAGATAGCAATCAGCCCCAGCATTTT. Translating gives CASSLEVDSNQPQHF.

V gene TRBV24-1 combines with J gene TRBJ2-2; D remains ambiguous. Germline V gene data show CDR1 as KGHDR and CDR2 as SFDVKD. V shed 9 bases and J shed 0 bases, with 7 bases lying between them. There are 13 residues in the CDR3. The CDR3 here is CATLDPNTGELFF. In DNA form, the CDR3 reads TGTGCCACCCTAGACCCGAACACCGGGGAGCTGTTTTTT.

This chain connects TRBV7-9 to TRBJ1-4; 9 bases line up with TRBD1. The CDR3 spans 15 residues. Per germline, CDR1 SEHNR and CDR2 FQNEAQ (reference sequence). J was trimmed by 12 bases and V by 4 bases; bases with no gene match: 12. CDR3 nucleotide sequence: TGTGCCAGCAGCTCGCCCGGGACAGGGAGGAGAGAACTGTTTTTT. Its translation is CASSSPGTGRRELFF.